A few counts support the clone carrying this T cell receptor (beta chain). Its antigen is not identified. Use of 60 Vbeta and 13 Jbeta primers characterized the PCR. Produced via immunoSEQ multiplex PCR; TCRdb's table is partial and in-frame only. Seen here are approximately 150,000 clones, 70% to 85% observed once, and the top ten hold roughly 4.2%. The data derive from a study of cytomegalovirus exposure and HLA in healthy donors. V was clipped by 4 bases and J by 8 bases; unmatched bases: 9. CDR1 is GTSNPN, CDR2 SVGIG, per germline (reference sequence). The CDR3 is made up of 13 amino acids. Findings and caveats of the study: Approximately 17,000 TCR beta sequences were associated with HLA alleles at 0.05 false discovery rate in a later analysis. The study had only CMV serostatus as immune exposure information. It was likely that a cluster of highly shared sequence variants was a sequencing artifact. Several top significant clusters appeared, in a later analysis, to be linked to common viral pathogens.

Sequenced input: PBMCs. V usage is TRBV30 and J usage is TRBJ1-2, with 8 nucleotides matching TRBD1. The sequence was obtained from a man in his forties or fifties in good health and CMV-seronegative. The DNA of the CDR3 is TGTGCCTGGACTCCAGGGGGCTTAAGCGGCTACACCTTC. It yields the protein CAWTPGGLSGYTF.